These T cell receptor beta chains were read from a single sample in a study of response to subunit inactivated influenza vaccine. TCRdb passed the RT-PCR reads through MiXCR, listing each CDR3 protein once. Of hundreds of thousands of distinct CDR3 sequences in the sample, approximately 14% are singletons; the top ten hold about 9.9%. The sample in question was PBMCs from blood, obtained about 12 days after vaccination. The source of these receptors is a middle-aged man who received an inactivated influenza vaccine. Both conserved end residues are part of each CDR3. D genes are given only for firm matches. For some rows the clone size is stated as once, few or many, or as a class when expanded; others skip it.

few . TRBJ2-7 TRBV5-1 TGCGCCAGCAGCTTGGATCCAGGGATAGGCGAGCAGTACTTC CASSLDPGIGEQYF
. . TRBJ2-7 TRBV11-2 TGTGCCAGCAGCTTTCACTCCCAGGGTACGCAGTACTTC CASSFHSQGTQYF
. TRBD1 TRBJ2-2 TRBV9 TGTGCCAGCAGCACGAGGACAGGGGTCAAGGCCGGGGAGCTGTTTTTT CASSTRTGVKAGELFF
. . TRBJ2-2 TRBV11-2 TGTGCCAGCAGCTTAGGGCAGGGGTCGAACACCGGGGAGCTGTTTTTT CASSLGQGSNTGELFF
. . TRBJ2-3 TRBV23-1 TGCGCCAGCAGTCAATCCGAGGCAGGGGTGAGCACAGATACGCAGTATTTT CASSQSEAGVSTDTQYF
. . TRBJ1-2 TRBV5-6 TGTGCCAGCATTTTGACCAGGGCGAACTATGGCTACACCTTC CASILTRANYGYTF
few TRBD1 TRBJ2-7 TRBV28 TGTGCCAGCACAAGGACAGGGGATATCTTCTACGAGCAGTACTTC CASTRTGDIFYEQYF
many TRBD2 TRBJ2-1 TRBV7-2 TGTGCCAGCAGCTTAGCGGCTAGCGGGTACAATGAGCAGTTCTTC CASSLAASGYNEQFF
few . TRBJ1-1 TRBV7-9 TGTGCCAGCAGCTTAGCGCCCGGGAGGTACACTGAAGCTTTCTTT CASSLAPGRYTEAFF
few TRBD2 TRBJ2-1 TRBV10-2 TGCGCCACCTTAGCGGGGGACGCCTACAATGAGCAGTTCTTC CATLAGDAYNEQFF
few . TRBJ2-2 TRBV11-2 TGTGCCAGCAGCTTACGCCGGGCAGGGAATTCCGGGGAGCTGTTTTTT CASSLRRAGNSGELFF
. TRBD2 TRBJ2-1 TRBV3-1 TGTGCCAGCAGGACGACTAGCGGGAGCCTGAGTGAGCAGTTCTTC CASRTTSGSLSEQFF
. . TRBJ1-2 TRBV7-9 TGTGCCAGCAGCGAACAGGGATTTGGAGGCTACACCTTC CASSEQGFGGYTF
few . TRBJ2-3 TRBV15 TGTGCCACCAGCAGAGGTAGCCAGGGACATACGCAGTATTTT CATSRGSQGHTQYF
. TRBD1 TRBJ2-2 TRBV6-2/TRBV6-3 TGTGCCAGCAGCCCCCGGACAGGGGGGTACACCGGGGAGCTGTTTTTT CASSPRTGGYTGELFF
. TRBD1 TRBJ2-1 TRBV30 TGTGCCTTGCAGACAGGGGGCAAGGTCAATGAGCAGTTCTTC CALQTGGKVNEQFF
few . TRBJ2-2 TRBV11-2 TGTGCCAGCAGCTTAGACAGGGCCACCGGGGAGCTGTTTTTT CASSLDRATGELFF
few TRBD1 TRBJ2-5 TRBV4-3 TGCGCCAGCAGCCAGGCGCAGGGGGCTCTCGAGACCCAGTACTTC CASSQAQGALETQYF
few TRBD2 TRBJ2-5 TRBV4-1 TGCGCCAGCAGCCAAGATCCCAGCGGGGGGGCCGGAGAGACCCAGTACTTC CASSQDPSGGAGETQYF
few . TRBJ2-1 TRBV5-1 TGCGCCAGCAGCTCAACAGGGTTCGCCAATGAGCAGTTCTTC CASSSTGFANEQFF
. TRBD2 TRBJ2-5 TRBV20-1 TGCAGTGCTAGTAAGGTAGCGGGAGCGGGAGAGACCCAGTACTTC CSASKVAGAGETQYF
. TRBD2 TRBJ2-1 TRBV19 TGTGCCAGTAGTATAGATAACAGCGGGAGGCACAATGAGCAGTTCTTC CASSIDNSGRHNEQFF
once . TRBJ2-4 TRBV3-1 TGTGCCAGCAGCCAAGCGCGTCGAAACATTCAGTACTTC CASSQARRNIQYF
many TRBD1 TRBJ2-3 TRBV28 TGTGCCAGCAGGTTTTATGGGCAGGGGGCTCAGTATTTT CASRFYGQGAQYF
. . TRBJ2-2 TRBV18 TGTGCCAGCTCACCACGGACCACCGGGGAGCTGTTTTTT CASSPRTTGELFF
. . TRBJ1-1 TRBV5-1 TGCGCCAGCAGCTTGAGCAGCCCGGGCACTGAAGCTTTCTTT CASSLSSPGTEAFF
. . TRBJ2-1 TRBV7-8 TGTGCCAGCCTTAGCGGCCCGGAGCAGTTCTTC CASLSGPEQFF
. TRBD2 TRBJ2-7 TRBV12-3/TRBV12-4 TGTGCCAGCAGTTTCGGGTTTCTAGCGGGAAACGAGCAGTACTTC CASSFGFLAGNEQYF
few TRBD2 TRBJ2-3 TRBV10-2 TGCGCCAGCAGTGGCCAGCGGGGGGCAGATACGCAGTATTTT CASSGQRGADTQYF
few . TRBJ1-5 TRBV2 TGTGCCAGCACTGGGCCCAGGGAAGGTTCTCAGCATTTT CASTGPREGSQHF
few . TRBJ1-5 TRBV12-3/TRBV12-4 TGTGCCAGCAGTTTAAGTGGACAGACCCAGCCCCAGCATTTT CASSLSGQTQPQHF
. . TRBJ2-7 TRBV7-9 TGTGCCAGCAGCTCCCTCGACGGGAGCAACTCCTACGAGCAGTACTTC CASSSLDGSNSYEQYF
few . TRBJ1-4 TRBV29-1 TGCAGCGCCTGGGACCGCGCCGGTGAAAAACTGTTTTTT CSAWDRAGEKLFF
. TRBD1 TRBJ2-7 TRBV20-1 TGCAGTGCTCGCCGGGACAGGGCTGTTGAGCAGTACTTC CSARRDRAVEQYF
few TRBD1 TRBJ2-7 TRBV7-2 TGTGCCAGCAGCGCGACAGGGGTAGTGTACGAGCAGTACTTC CASSATGVVYEQYF
. . TRBJ2-1 TRBV3-1 TGTGCCAGCAGCCCCGAGGAACCCCTTCCCTCCTACAATGAGCAGTTCTTC CASSPEEPLPSYNEQFF
few . TRBJ1-5 TRBV6-5 TGTGCCAGCAGTTACTCATCGCAATTCAATCAGCCCCAGCATTTT CASSYSSQFNQPQHF
few . TRBJ2-5 TRBV20-1 TGCAGTGCTAGACTTATATCCGGCAGTGGGCTGGGCCAAGAGACCCAGTACTTC CSARLISGSGLGQETQYF
many . TRBJ1-2 TRBV5-1 TGCGCCAGCAGCTTCGTCCAGGACTATGGCTACACCTTC CASSFVQDYGYTF
many . TRBJ2-3 TRBV5-1 TGCGCCAGCAGCCTCGGACAGATTGGAGGGGATACGCAGTATTTT CASSLGQIGGDTQYF
many TRBD1 TRBJ1-1 TRBV5-6 TGTGCCAGCAGCTACCGGGACAGGGGTCCTGAAGCTTTCTTT CASSYRDRGPEAFF
few . TRBJ2-2 TRBV6-5 TGTGCCAGCAGCTGGATCACCGGGGAGCTGTTTTTT CASSWITGELFF